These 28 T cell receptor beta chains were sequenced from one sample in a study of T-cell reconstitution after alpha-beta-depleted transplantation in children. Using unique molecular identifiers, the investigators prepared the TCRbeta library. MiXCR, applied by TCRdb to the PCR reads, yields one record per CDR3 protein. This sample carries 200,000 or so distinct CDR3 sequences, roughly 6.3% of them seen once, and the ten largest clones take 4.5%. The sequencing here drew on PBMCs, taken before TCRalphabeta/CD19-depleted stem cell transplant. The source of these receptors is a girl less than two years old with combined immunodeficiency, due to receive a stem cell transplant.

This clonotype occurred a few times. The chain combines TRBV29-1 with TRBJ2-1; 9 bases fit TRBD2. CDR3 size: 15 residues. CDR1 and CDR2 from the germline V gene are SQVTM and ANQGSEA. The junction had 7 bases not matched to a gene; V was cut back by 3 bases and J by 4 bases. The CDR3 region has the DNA TGCAGCGTTGAGGGCAGCGGGGGGCTTTACAATGAGCAGTTCTTC. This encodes CSVEGSGGLYNEQFF.

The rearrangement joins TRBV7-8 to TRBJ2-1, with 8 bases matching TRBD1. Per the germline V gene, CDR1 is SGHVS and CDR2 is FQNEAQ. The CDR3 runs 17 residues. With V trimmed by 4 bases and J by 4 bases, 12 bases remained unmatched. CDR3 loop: CASSSWGRGQGYNEQFF. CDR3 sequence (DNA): TGTGCCAGCAGCTCTTGGGGCAGGGGGCAAGGGTACAATGAGCAGTTCTTC.

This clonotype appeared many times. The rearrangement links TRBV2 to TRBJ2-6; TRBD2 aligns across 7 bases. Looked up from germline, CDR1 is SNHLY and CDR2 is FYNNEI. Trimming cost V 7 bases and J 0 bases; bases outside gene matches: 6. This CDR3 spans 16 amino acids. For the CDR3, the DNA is TGTGCCAGCACTCTCGGGAGGTACTCTGGGGCCAACGTCCTGACTTTC. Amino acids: CASTLGRYSGANVLTF.

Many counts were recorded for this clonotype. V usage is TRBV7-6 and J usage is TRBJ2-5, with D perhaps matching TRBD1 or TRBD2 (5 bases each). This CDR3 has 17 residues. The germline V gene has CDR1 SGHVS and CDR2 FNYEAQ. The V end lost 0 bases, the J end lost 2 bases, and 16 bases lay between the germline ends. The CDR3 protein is CASSLAFRGRKQETQYF. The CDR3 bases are TGTGCCAGCAGCTTAGCGTTTCGGGGCAGAAAGCAAGAGACCCAGTACTTC.

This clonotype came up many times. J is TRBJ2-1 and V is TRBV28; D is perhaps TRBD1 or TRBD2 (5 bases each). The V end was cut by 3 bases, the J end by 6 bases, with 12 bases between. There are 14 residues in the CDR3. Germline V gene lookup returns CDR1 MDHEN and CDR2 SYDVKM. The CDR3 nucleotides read TGTGCCAGCAGTTTCACGGGACGGGCCAATGAGCAGTTCTTC. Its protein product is CASSFTGRANEQFF. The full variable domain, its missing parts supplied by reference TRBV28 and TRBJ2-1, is DVKVTQSSRYLVKRTGEKVFLECVQDMDHENMFWYRQDPGLGLRLIYFSYDVKMKEKGDIPEGYSVSREKKERFSLILESASTNQTSMYLCASSFTGRANEQFFGPGTRLTVL.

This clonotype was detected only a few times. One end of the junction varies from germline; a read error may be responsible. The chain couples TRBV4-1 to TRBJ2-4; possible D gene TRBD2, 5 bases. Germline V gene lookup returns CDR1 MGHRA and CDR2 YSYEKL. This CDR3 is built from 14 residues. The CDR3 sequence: CASSQDPAAVPGDF. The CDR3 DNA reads TGCGCCAGCAGCCAAGACCCAGCAGCAGTTCCCGGGGACTTC.

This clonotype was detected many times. The CDR3 is CASSQVNRVNTEAFF. Here the CDR3 DNA reads TGCGCCAGCAGCCAAGTGAACAGGGTGAACACTGAAGCTTTCTTT. The chain is built from TRBV4-1 and TRBJ1-1; D might be TRBD1 (6 bases). V lost 1 base and J lost 0, with 9 bases in between. This CDR3 is built from 15 residues. Germline V gene lookup returns CDR1 MGHRA and CDR2 YSYEKL.

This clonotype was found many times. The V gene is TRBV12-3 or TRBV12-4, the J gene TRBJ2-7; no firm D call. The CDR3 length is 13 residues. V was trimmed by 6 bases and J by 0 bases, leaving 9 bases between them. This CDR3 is CASRHDVSYEQYF. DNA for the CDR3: TGTGCCAGCAGACACGACGTCTCCTACGAGCAGTACTTC.

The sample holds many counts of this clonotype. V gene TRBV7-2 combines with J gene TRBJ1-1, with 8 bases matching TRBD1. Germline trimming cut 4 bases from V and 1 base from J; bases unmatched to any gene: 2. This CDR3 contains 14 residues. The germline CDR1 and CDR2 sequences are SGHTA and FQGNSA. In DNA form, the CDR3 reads TGTGCCAGCAGCTCCAGGGGGCCGAACACTGAAGCTTTCTTT. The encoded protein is CASSSRGPNTEAFF.

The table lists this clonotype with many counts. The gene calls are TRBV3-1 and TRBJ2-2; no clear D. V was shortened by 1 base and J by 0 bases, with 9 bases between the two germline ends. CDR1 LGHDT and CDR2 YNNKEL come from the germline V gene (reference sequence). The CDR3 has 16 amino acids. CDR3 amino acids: CASSQGSFANTGELFF. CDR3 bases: TGTGCCAGCAGCCAAGGCAGCTTCGCGAACACCGGGGAGCTGTTTTTT.

As DNA, the CDR3 is TGCGCCAGCAGCCAACAAGGGGCGTTCGGGAGCACTGAAGCTTTCTTT. Protein: CASSQQGAFGSTEAFF. The chain joins TRBV4-3 to TRBJ1-1, with a weak D call TRBD1 (5 bases). V was pared by 2 bases and J by 4 bases, with 17 bases between. The CDR3 loop spans 16 amino acids. The germline gives CDR1 LGHNA, CDR2 YSLEER.

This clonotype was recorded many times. This CDR3 is CSVTERERRYEQYF. The CDR3 coding sequence is TGCAGTGTTACCGAGCGGGAGAGAAGATACGAGCAGTACTTC. This chain links TRBV20-1 with TRBJ2-7; 8 positions match TRBD2. CDR1 is DFQATT, CDR2 SNEGSKA, per germline (reference sequence). V was pared by 7 bases and J by 4 bases, with 12 bases of the junction left unmatched. The CDR3 totals 14 residues.

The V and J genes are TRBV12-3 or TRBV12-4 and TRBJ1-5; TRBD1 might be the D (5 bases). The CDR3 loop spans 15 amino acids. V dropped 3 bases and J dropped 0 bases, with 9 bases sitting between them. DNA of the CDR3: TGTGCCAGCAGTTTTGGGGGGTATAGCAATCAGCCCCAGCATTTT. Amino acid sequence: CASSFGGYSNQPQHF.

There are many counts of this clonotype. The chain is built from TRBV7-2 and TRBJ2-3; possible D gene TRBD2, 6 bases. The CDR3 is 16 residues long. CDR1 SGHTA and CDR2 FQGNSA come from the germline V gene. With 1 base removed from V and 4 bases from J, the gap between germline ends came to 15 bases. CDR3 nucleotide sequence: TGTGCCAGCAGCTTAGTGAGCGGGCCCAGTGCAGATACGCAGTATTTT. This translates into CASSLVSGPSADTQYF.

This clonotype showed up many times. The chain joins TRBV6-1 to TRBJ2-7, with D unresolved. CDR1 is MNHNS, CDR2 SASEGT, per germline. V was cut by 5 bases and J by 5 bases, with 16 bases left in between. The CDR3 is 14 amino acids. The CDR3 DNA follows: TGTGCCAGCAGTACGCCGGGTCTCAGTCACGAGCAGTACTTC. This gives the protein CASSTPGLSHEQYF.

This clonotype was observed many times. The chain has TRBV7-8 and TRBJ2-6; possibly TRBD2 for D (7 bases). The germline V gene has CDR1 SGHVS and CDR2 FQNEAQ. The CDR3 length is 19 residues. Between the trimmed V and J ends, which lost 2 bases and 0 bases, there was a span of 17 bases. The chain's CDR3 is CASSLSREGGSSGANVLTF. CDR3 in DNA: TGTGCCAGCAGCTTATCCAGGGAGGGGGGCTCCTCTGGGGCCAACGTCCTGACTTTC.

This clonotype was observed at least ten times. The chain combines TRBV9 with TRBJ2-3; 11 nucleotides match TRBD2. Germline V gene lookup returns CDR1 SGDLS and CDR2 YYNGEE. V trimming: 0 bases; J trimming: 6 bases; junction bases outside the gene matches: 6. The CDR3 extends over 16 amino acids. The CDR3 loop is CASSVALAGGRDTQYF. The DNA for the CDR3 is TGTGCCAGCAGCGTAGCTCTAGCGGGGGGCAGGGATACGCAGTATTTT.

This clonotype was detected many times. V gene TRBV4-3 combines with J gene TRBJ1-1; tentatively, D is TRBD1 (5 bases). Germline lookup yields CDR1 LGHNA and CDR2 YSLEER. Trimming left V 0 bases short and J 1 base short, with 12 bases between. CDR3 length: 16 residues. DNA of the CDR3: TGCGCCAGCAGCCAAGAGGTCCCAGGGACGAACACTGAAGCTTTCTTT. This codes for CASSQEVPGTNTEAFF.

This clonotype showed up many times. Here the CDR3 DNA reads TGTGCCAGCAGTTACTCGGGACTCGGGGGGGCAGATACGCAGTATTTT. It codes for CASSYSGLGGADTQYF. The genes are TRBV6-2 or TRBV6-3 and TRBJ2-3, with 8 bases aligning to TRBD2. V trimming: 0 bases; J trimming: 4 bases; junction bases outside the gene matches: 6. Germline-derived CDR1 and CDR2 are MNHEY and SVGEGT. This CDR3 region has 16 residues.

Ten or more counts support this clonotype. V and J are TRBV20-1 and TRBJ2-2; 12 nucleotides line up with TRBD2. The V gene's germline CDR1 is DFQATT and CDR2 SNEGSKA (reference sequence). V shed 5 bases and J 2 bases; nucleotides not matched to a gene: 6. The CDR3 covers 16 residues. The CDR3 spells CSARPGLAGNTGELFF. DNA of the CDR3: TGCAGTGCTCGCCCAGGACTAGCGGGAAACACCGGGGAGCTGTTTTTT.

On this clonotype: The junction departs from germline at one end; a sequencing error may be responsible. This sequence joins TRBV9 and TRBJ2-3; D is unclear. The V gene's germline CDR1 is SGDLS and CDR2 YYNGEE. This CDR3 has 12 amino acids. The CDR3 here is CASSVSTDTEYF. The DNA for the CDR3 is TGTGCCAGCAGCGTCTCCACAGATACGGAGTATTTT.

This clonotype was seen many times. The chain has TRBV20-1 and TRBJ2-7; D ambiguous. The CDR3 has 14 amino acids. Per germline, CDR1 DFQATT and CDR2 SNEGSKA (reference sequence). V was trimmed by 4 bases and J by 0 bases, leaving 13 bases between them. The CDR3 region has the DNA TGCAGTGCTACTAGAGAGGCGGTCTCCTACGAGCAGTACTTC. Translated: CSATREAVSYEQYF.

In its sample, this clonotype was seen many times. CDR3: CASSTPMNHGELFF. The CDR3, as DNA: TGTGCCAGCTCAACCCCGATGAATCACGGGGAGCTGTTTTTT. This chain links TRBV12-3 or TRBV12-4 with TRBJ2-2; no firm D call. V was trimmed by 8 bases and J by 7 bases, leaving 17 bases between them. There are 14 residues in the CDR3.

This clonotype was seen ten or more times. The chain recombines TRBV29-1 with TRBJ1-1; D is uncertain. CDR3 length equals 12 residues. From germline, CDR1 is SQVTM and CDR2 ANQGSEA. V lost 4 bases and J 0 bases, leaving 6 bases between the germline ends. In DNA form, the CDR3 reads TGCAGCGTTGTCTGGTTGAACACTGAAGCTTTCTTT. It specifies CSVVWLNTEAFF.

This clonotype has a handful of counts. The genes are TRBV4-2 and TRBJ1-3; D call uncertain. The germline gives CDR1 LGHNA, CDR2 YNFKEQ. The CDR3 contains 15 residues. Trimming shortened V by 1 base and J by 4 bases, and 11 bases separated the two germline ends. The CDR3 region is CASSQAKGGGNTIYF. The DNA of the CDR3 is TGTGCCAGCAGCCAAGCCAAGGGAGGCGGAAACACCATATATTTT.

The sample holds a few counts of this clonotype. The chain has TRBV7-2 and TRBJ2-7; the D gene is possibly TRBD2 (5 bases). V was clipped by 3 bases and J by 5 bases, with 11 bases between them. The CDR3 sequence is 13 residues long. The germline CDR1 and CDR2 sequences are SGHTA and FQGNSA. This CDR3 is CASSFGVGDEQYF. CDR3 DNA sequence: TGTGCCAGCAGCTTCGGCGTCGGGGACGAGCAGTACTTC.

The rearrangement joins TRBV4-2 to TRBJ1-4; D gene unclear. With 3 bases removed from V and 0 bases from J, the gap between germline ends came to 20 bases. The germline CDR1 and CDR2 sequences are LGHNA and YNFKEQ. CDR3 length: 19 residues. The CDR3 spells CASSHKRASAGSTNEKLFF. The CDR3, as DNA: TGTGCCAGCAGCCACAAACGGGCCTCGGCGGGTTCAACTAATGAAAAACTGTTTTTT.

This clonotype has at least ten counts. The CDR3 loop is CASSKGGLEAFF. In DNA, the CDR3 is TGTGCCAGCAGCAAGGGGGGGCTGGAGGCTTTCTTT. The chain links TRBV7-9 to TRBJ1-1; D is perhaps TRBD1 (6 bases). Germline V gene sequence: CDR1 SEHNR, CDR2 FQNEAQ (reference sequence). Trimming pared 5 bases from V and 11 bases from J, leaving 15 bases between. This CDR3 region has 12 residues.